The 32 T cell receptor beta chains presented below share a single source sample, sequenced in a study of blood T cell repertoires in COVID-19. The method was immunoSEQ multiplex PCR; TCRdb's version includes in-frame clones alone and lacks a portion of them. The table records 90,000 to 120,000 clones, 88% of them present only once. The sequenced sample was peripheral blood. These receptors were obtained from a man aged 50 or older with active or convalescent COVID-19.

The V gene is TRBV5-4, the J gene TRBJ1-1, with 9 nucleotides matching TRBD1. The CDR3 spans 16 residues. Germline-derived CDR1 and CDR2 are SGHNT and YYREEE (reference sequence). J was trimmed by 3 bases and V by 3 bases; bases with no gene match: 9. The DNA of the CDR3 is TGTGCCAGCAGCTCTTGGGGTAGACAGGGGGACACTGAAGCTTTCTTT. Protein sequence: CASSSWGRQGDTEAFF.

The chain carries TRBV4-2 and TRBJ2-3; D ambiguous. Deletions cut 1 base from V and 14 bases from J, with 13 bases between. From germline, CDR1 is LGHNA and CDR2 YNFKEQ. CDR3 length: 12 residues. The CDR3 region is CASSQVGGYPYF. In DNA form, the CDR3 reads TGTGCCAGCAGCCAAGTCGGCGGATATCCGTATTTT.

V and J are TRBV18 and TRBJ2-6, with 9 bases identical to TRBD1. Germline V gene lookup returns CDR1 KGHSH and CDR2 LQKENI. The length of the CDR3 is 16 residues. The V and J ends lost 5 bases and 0 bases, in that order; junction bases with no gene match: 2. The CDR3 DNA reads as TGTGCCAGCTCAGACAGGGGGAACTCTGGGGCCAACGTCCTGACTTTC. Amino acids: CASSDRGNSGANVLTF.

This sequence joins TRBV29-1 and TRBJ1-2; 11 bases line up with TRBD1. This CDR3 spans 15 amino acids. The V segment lost 1 base and the J segment 8 bases; nucleotides outside the gene matches: 9. CDR1 SQVTM and CDR2 ANQGSEA come from the germline V gene. The CDR3 protein is CSVEGADRGLGGYTF. CDR3 coding DNA: TGCAGCGTTGAAGGGGCGGACAGGGGGCTTGGAGGCTACACCTTC.

Only a few counts were recorded for this clone. The CDR3 reads CSASPTRGATEAFF. CDR3 DNA: TGCAGTGCTAGTCCCACCCGCGGGGCCACTGAAGCTTTCTTT. This chain uses TRBV20-1 with TRBJ1-1; tentatively, D is TRBD1 (5 bases). The CDR3 covers 14 residues. Germline V gene lookup returns CDR1 DFQATT and CDR2 SNEGSKA (reference sequence). V was cut by 3 bases and J by 4 bases, with 15 bases left in between.

This sequence joins TRBV11-2 and TRBJ2-3; D ambiguous. Germline CDR1 SGHAT, CDR2 FQNNGV. This CDR3 is built from 13 residues. The germline V and J ends were trimmed by 5 bases and 6 bases, with 12 bases remaining between them. CDR3 residues: CASSITMEDTQYF. In DNA form, the CDR3 reads TGTGCCAGCAGCATAACAATGGAGGATACGCAGTATTTT.

The chain is built from TRBV29-1 and TRBJ1-1; TRBD1 matches at 7 bases. V gave up 0 bases and J gave up 2 bases; unmatched junction bases: 3. The V gene's germline CDR1 is SQVTM and CDR2 ANQGSEA. The CDR3 spans 14 residues. The CDR3 protein is CSVEEQGYNTEAFF. As DNA, the CDR3 is TGCAGCGTTGAAGAACAGGGGTATAACACTGAAGCTTTCTTT.

The rearrangement links TRBV5-1 to TRBJ1-2; TRBD1 agrees at 8 bases. Germline V gives CDR1 SGHRS, CDR2 YFSETQ. This CDR3 is 13 amino acids long. The J segment lost 7 bases and the V segment lost 7 bases, leaving 9 bases of the junction unmatched. The CDR3 here is CASAFGQGGGYTF. The CDR3 DNA sequence: TGCGCCAGCGCATTCGGACAGGGTGGTGGCTACACCTTC.

CDR3 coding DNA: TGCGCCAGCAGCTTGGGTAACGGCCCCGGGAGCACTGAAGCTTTCTTT. Translated, it gives CASSLGNGPGSTEAFF. The chain couples TRBV5-1 to TRBJ1-1; no definite D call. This CDR3 is built from 16 residues. Germline V gene sequence: CDR1 SGHRS, CDR2 YFSETQ. Trimming cost V 0 bases and J 4 bases, with 16 bases left between them.

The chain recombines TRBV7-9 with TRBJ2-7, with 9 bases fitting TRBD1. CDR3 size: 14 residues. Trimming took 5 bases from V and 5 from J; bases not matched to a gene: 7. The germline V gene has CDR1 SEHNR and CDR2 FQNEAQ (reference sequence). CDR3 sequence: CASSPPTGGDEQYF. CDR3 in DNA: TGTGCCAGCAGCCCACCAACAGGGGGCGACGAGCAGTACTTC.

This clone was picked up one time. V is TRBV7-9 and J is TRBJ1-5; the match to TRBD1 covers 7 bases. Germline V gene data show CDR1 as SEHNR and CDR2 as FQNEAQ (reference sequence). The CDR3 has 15 amino acids. Trimming at V came to 5 bases and at J to 6 bases, leaving 10 bases not matched to a gene. CDR3 amino acids: CASSHRDSDIQPQHF. The CDR3 coding sequence is TGTGCCAGCAGCCACCGGGACAGCGACATTCAGCCCCAGCATTTT.

The chain carries TRBV28 and TRBJ2-3; D is perhaps TRBD2 (6 bases). This CDR3 is built from 13 residues. V was cut by 8 bases and J by 0 bases, with 9 bases left in between. Germline CDR1 and CDR2: MDHEN and SYDVKM. This chain's CDR3 is CASRELSTDTQYF. In DNA, the CDR3 is TGTGCCAGCCGGGAGTTGAGCACAGATACGCAGTATTTT.

V is TRBV29-1 and J is TRBJ2-3; D may be TRBD1 (5 bases). The germline gives CDR1 SQVTM, CDR2 ANQGSEA. Trimming stripped 2 bases from V and 7 bases from J, with 10 bases between. This CDR3 region has 12 residues. The CDR3 sequence: CSVEQGINTQYF. The CDR3 nucleotides read TGCAGCGTTGAACAGGGAATAAATACGCAGTATTTT.

The chain links TRBV4-1 to TRBJ2-3, with 9 nucleotides matching TRBD2. Germline V gene sequence: CDR1 MGHRA, CDR2 YSYEKL. The trim removed 1 base at V and 10 bases at J, leaving 15 bases unmatched. The CDR3 is 17 residues long. The chain's CDR3 is CASSQAYRGGRAKAQYF. The CDR3 region has the DNA TGCGCCAGCAGCCAAGCCTACCGCGGCGGGAGGGCCAAGGCGCAGTATTTT.

The V and J genes are TRBV5-6 and TRBJ2-1; TRBD1 matches at 7 bases. The trim removed 1 base at V and 3 bases at J, leaving 4 bases unmatched. Germline V gives CDR1 SGHDT, CDR2 YYEEEE. The CDR3 has 15 residues. This chain's CDR3 is CASSLKGAVYNEQFF. Here the CDR3 DNA reads TGTGCCAGCAGCTTGAAGGGGGCAGTCTACAATGAGCAGTTCTTC.

There are a few counts of this clone. The J gene is TRBJ1-3, the V gene TRBV6-5, with 9 nucleotides matching TRBD1. The CDR3 has 14 residues. V was clipped by 7 bases and J by 8 bases; unmatched bases: 9. The germline V gene encodes CDR1 MNHEY and CDR2 SVGAGI. The DNA for the CDR3 is TGTGCCAGCAAAAAACAGGGGGCGATGGACACCATATATTTT. Translation gives CASKKQGAMDTIYF.

This clone has a handful of counts. In DNA, the CDR3 is TGTGCCAGCTCGCCCCTTCCGGGATCGGATCATCAGCCCCAGCATTTT. Its translation is CASSPLPGSDHQPQHF. The J gene is TRBJ1-5, the V gene TRBV18, with unresolved D. The CDR3 loop spans 16 amino acids. Looked up from germline, CDR1 is KGHSH and CDR2 is LQKENI. Trimming removed 6 bases from V and 5 bases from J, with 20 bases in between.

The rearrangement links TRBV5-4 to TRBJ2-5; possible D gene TRBD1, 5 bases. The CDR3 covers 14 residues. Germline V CDR1 and CDR2: SGHNT, YYREEE (reference sequence). Deletions cut 9 bases from V and 4 bases from J, with 19 bases between. The CDR3 coding sequence is TGTGCCACCCAACCCATAGACAGAGTAGAGACCCAGTACTTC. Amino acids: CATQPIDRVETQYF.

The chain joins TRBV20-1 to TRBJ2-7; maybe TRBD1 (5 bases). Germline V gives CDR1 DFQATT, CDR2 SNEGSKA (reference sequence). Trimming removed 6 bases from V and 3 bases from J, with 15 bases in between. This CDR3 has 13 amino acids. CDR3 DNA sequence: TGCAGTGCCAGTAGGGGCAGCTACTACGAGCAGTACTTC. Protein product: CSASRGSYYEQYF.

V usage is TRBV2 and J usage is TRBJ2-7, with TRBD1 matching over 9 bases. V shed 8 bases, J shed 6 bases, and the junction held 5 bases outside the gene matches. Per germline, CDR1 SNHLY and CDR2 FYNNEI. The CDR3 runs 12 residues. CDR3 residues: CASSGTGFEQYF. The CDR3 bases are TGTGCCAGCTCCGGGACAGGGTTCGAGCAGTACTTC.

The table lists this clone with a count of one. The chain has TRBV5-6 and TRBJ1-4, with D possibly matching TRBD1 (5 bases). CDR1 and CDR2 (germline): SGHDT, YYEEEE. The CDR3 extends over 17 amino acids. V was cut by 4 bases and J by 5 bases, with 21 bases left in between. CDR3 residues: CASSLAGWGGPNEKLFF. The CDR3 DNA is TGTGCCAGCAGCCTCGCCGGGTGGGGGGGACCGAATGAAAAACTGTTTTTT.

This chain uses TRBV7-6 with TRBJ2-1, with 12 bases fitting TRBD2. Germline V CDR1 and CDR2: SGHVS, FNYEAQ. The length of the CDR3 is 17 residues. The ends lost 2 bases at V and 8 bases at J; junction bases unmatched: 10. The CDR3 reads CASSLNPSGRAVHEQFF. CDR3 bases: TGTGCCAGCAGCTTAAACCCTAGCGGGAGGGCCGTACATGAGCAGTTCTTC.

The chain combines TRBV3-1 (or the pseudogene TRBV3-2) with TRBJ2-3; weak D call: TRBD2 (6 bases). Trimming removed 6 bases from V and 0 bases from J, with 13 bases in between. The CDR3 has 15 amino acids. CDR1 and CDR2 (germline): LGHDT, YNNKEL (reference sequence). This chain's CDR3 is CASRASGLSTDTQYF. DNA of the CDR3: TGTGCCAGCAGAGCTTCGGGACTTAGCACAGATACGCAGTATTTT.

The chain employs TRBV2 and TRBJ1-1; 9 bases align to TRBD1. After removal of 0 bases from V and 1 base from J, the junction contained 3 bases not matched to a gene. The CDR3 is made up of 16 amino acids. Germline V gene sequence: CDR1 SNHLY, CDR2 FYNNEI. CDR3 sequence reads: CASSEAGTGWNTEAFF. The CDR3 DNA sequence: TGTGCCAGCAGTGAAGCCGGGACAGGGTGGAACACTGAAGCTTTCTTT.

DNA of the CDR3: TGTGCCAGCAGCTCCTTGGGACAGGTAGGAGCGGCTTTCTACAATGAGCAGTTCTTC. Its translation: CASSSLGQVGAAFYNEQFF. The genes are TRBV11-3 and TRBJ2-1; 8 nucleotides line up with TRBD1. The trim removed 4 bases at V and 3 bases at J, leaving 17 bases unmatched. The CDR3 contains 19 residues. The germline gives CDR1 SGHNT, CDR2 YENEEA. The full variable domain, its missing parts supplied by reference TRBV11-3 and TRBJ2-1, is EAGVVQSPRYKIIEKKQPVAFWCNPISGHNTLYWYLQNLGQGPELLIRYENEEAVDDSQLPKDRFSAERLKGVDSTLKIQPAELGDSAVYLCASSSLGQVGAAFYNEQFFGPGTRLTVL.

The V gene is TRBV15, the J gene TRBJ1-4, with unresolved D. This CDR3 contains 14 residues. CDR1 is LNHNV, CDR2 YYDKDF, per germline (reference sequence). V lost 0 bases and J 8 bases, leaving 10 bases between the germline ends. The chain's CDR3 is CATSRDNAGEKLFF. The DNA for the CDR3 is TGTGCCACCAGCAGAGATAACGCGGGGGAAAAACTGTTTTTT.

This clone qualifies as medium-sized. The chain links TRBV27 to TRBJ2-3; 8 bases fit TRBD2. CDR3 length equals 14 residues. Looked up from germline, CDR1 is MNHEY and CDR2 is SMNVEV (reference sequence). With V trimmed by 2 bases and J by 6 bases, 4 bases remained unmatched. In DNA form, the CDR3 reads TGTGCCAGCAGTTTAGCTAGCGGGTGGGATACGCAGTATTTT. Translation gives CASSLASGWDTQYF.

The rearrangement uses TRBV12-2 and TRBJ2-3; the DNA was not compared with TRBD2, the D call given in the table. TRBV12-2 is a pseudogene segment. The CDR3 is 20 residues long. The CDR3 sequence is CASVNASGLAGGRNTDTQYF. DNA of the CDR3: TGTGCAAGCGTTAACGCATCAGGACTAGCGGGAGGGCGAAACACAGATACGCAGTATTTT.

The rearrangement joins TRBV6-5 to TRBJ1-1, with a possible D match to TRBD1 (6 bases). This CDR3 region has 14 residues. The ends were cut back, 6 bases at V and 7 bases at J, with 18 bases in the middle. CDR1 and CDR2 from the germline V gene are MNHEY and SVGAGI. CDR3 nucleotide sequence: TGTGCCAGCAGCCTACAGGGATGGAGCGGTGAAGCTTTCTTT. This sequence encodes CASSLQGWSGEAFF.

The V gene is TRBV28, the J gene TRBJ2-3; D is perhaps TRBD2 (5 bases). Trimming shortened V by 2 bases and J by 3 bases, and 12 bases separated the two germline ends. Germline CDR1 and CDR2: MDHEN and SYDVKM. The CDR3 is 15 amino acids. The CDR3 DNA is TGTGCCAGCAGTTTAGAAGTCCGAGGGACAGATACGCAGTATTTT. It codes for CASSLEVRGTDTQYF.

V and J are TRBV9 and TRBJ1-4; TRBD1 is a possible D gene (6 bases). Germline CDR1 and CDR2: SGDLS and YYNGEE. V gave up 3 bases and J gave up 5 bases, with 14 bases separating them. The CDR3 runs to 15 residues. The CDR3 bases are TGTGCCAGCAGCGCAGGGGAGAGTTCAAATGAAAAACTGTTTTTT. It yields the protein CASSAGESSNEKLFF.

This chain connects TRBV18 to TRBJ1-2; 7 bases are a match to TRBD1. Germline CDR1 KGHSH, CDR2 LQKENI. J was trimmed by 10 bases and V by 1 base; bases with no gene match: 3. There are 12 residues in the CDR3. The CDR3 DNA sequence: TGTGCCAGCTCACCACGACAGGGTCTCTACACCTTC. The encoded protein is CASSPRQGLYTF.